The rows below give T cell receptor beta chains drawn from one sample of a study of T cells in Graves' hyperthyroidism and ophthalmopathy. MiXCR, applied by TCRdb to the multiplex PCR reads, yields one record per CDR3 protein. Of about 180,000 distinct CDR3 sequences in the sample, approximately 15% were seen once. Sequences were obtained from blood. The receptors were sampled from a woman between 50 and 59 years old with Graves' hyperthyroidism. Both conserved end residues are part of each CDR3. Fields, in order: V gene, clone size, J gene, D gene, CDR3 DNA, CDR3 protein. D genes are given only for firm matches. Some rows have no size entry. The others give once, few or many, or a class for an expanded clone.

V gene: TRBV5-5; clone size: many; J gene: TRBJ2-1; D gene: TRBD2; CDR3 DNA: TGTGCCAGCAGTTTCCCCCGCGAAGCGGGGGCCCGCAATGAGCAGTTCTTC; CDR3 protein: CASSFPREAGARNEQFF
V gene: TRBV7-2; clone size: many; J gene: TRBJ1-6; D gene: NA; CDR3 DNA: TGTGCCAGCAGCGAAACCCTGGCAGCTTCAAGGTCACCCCTCCACTTT; CDR3 protein: CASSETLAASRSPLHF
V gene: TRBV7-9; clone size: NA; J gene: TRBJ1-6; D gene: NA; CDR3 DNA: TGTGCCAGCAGCTTCGGAACCTTTAATTCACCCCTCCACTTT; CDR3 protein: CASSFGTFNSPLHF
V gene: TRBV7-2; clone size: many; J gene: TRBJ2-3; D gene: NA; CDR3 DNA: TGTGCCAGCAGCTTATATGGAGATACGCAGTATTTT; CDR3 protein: CASSLYGDTQYF
V gene: TRBV6-1; clone size: many; J gene: TRBJ1-2; D gene: NA; CDR3 DNA: TGTGCCAGCAGCCGGACCTCTAAATTCATGTATGGCTACACCTTC; CDR3 protein: CASSRTSKFMYGYTF
V gene: TRBV27; clone size: many; J gene: TRBJ1-2; D gene: NA; CDR3 DNA: TGTGCCAGCAGTTTAGAGGCCCCCGGTCCCTATGGCTACACCTTC; CDR3 protein: CASSLEAPGPYGYTF
V gene: TRBV27; clone size: many; J gene: TRBJ1-2; D gene: NA; CDR3 DNA: TGTGCCAGCAGTTTTCGGCAGCCTGGTGGCTACACCTTC; CDR3 protein: CASSFRQPGGYTF
V gene: TRBV7-9; clone size: many; J gene: TRBJ1-4; D gene: NA; CDR3 DNA: TGTGCCAGCAGCAACAACAGGCCAACTAATGAAAAACTGTTTTTT; CDR3 protein: CASSNNRPTNEKLFF
V gene: TRBV6-1; clone size: many; J gene: TRBJ1-1; D gene: TRBD1; CDR3 DNA: TGTGCCAGCAGTTACGACAGGGGGTTAATGAACACTGAAGCTTTCTTT; CDR3 protein: CASSYDRGLMNTEAFF
V gene: TRBV9; clone size: few; J gene: TRBJ2-6; D gene: NA; CDR3 DNA: TGTGCCAGTGCCCTGGGGGCCAACGTCCTGACTTTC; CDR3 protein: CASALGANVLTF
V gene: TRBV7-9; clone size: NA; J gene: TRBJ1-6; D gene: NA; CDR3 DNA: TGTGCCAGCAGCTCTTCCACCCTCCACTTT; CDR3 protein: CASSSSTLHF
V gene: TRBV18; clone size: few; J gene: TRBJ2-7; D gene: TRBD2; CDR3 DNA: TGTGCCAGCTCACCTTTCATGGGAGGGGAGGTCGGTTCCTACGAGCAGTACTTC; CDR3 protein: CASSPFMGGEVGSYEQYF
V gene: TRBV6-2/TRBV6-3; clone size: many; J gene: TRBJ2-4; D gene: TRBD2; CDR3 DNA: TGTGCCAGCAGTTACGAGCTGGGGAGGGTGGAGTACATTCAGTACTTC; CDR3 protein: CASSYELGRVEYIQYF
V gene: TRBV5-4; clone size: many; J gene: TRBJ1-2; D gene: NA; CDR3 DNA: TGTGCCAGCAGCTTGGGCGGGACCGAATCCCTCTACACCTTC; CDR3 protein: CASSLGGTESLYTF
V gene: TRBV12-3/TRBV12-4; clone size: NA; J gene: TRBJ1-6; D gene: NA; CDR3 DNA: TGTGCCAGCAGTTTAGCGCTTAATTCACCCCTCCACTTT; CDR3 protein: CASSLALNSPLHF
V gene: TRBV2; clone size: many; J gene: TRBJ2-1; D gene: TRBD2; CDR3 DNA: TGTGCCAGCAGTGAAGCGCAACGGGGGGGAAATGAGCAGTTCTTC; CDR3 protein: CASSEAQRGGNEQFF
V gene: TRBV28; clone size: NA; J gene: TRBJ1-2; D gene: TRBD1; CDR3 DNA: TGTGCCAGCAGCCTAAGTGTCGGACAGGGCTACTATGGCTACACCTTC; CDR3 protein: CASSLSVGQGYYGYTF
V gene: TRBV27; clone size: NA; J gene: TRBJ1-6; D gene: NA; CDR3 DNA: TGTGCCAGCAGTTCCCTCCGCATATCCAATTCACCCCTCCACTTT; CDR3 protein: CASSSLRISNSPLHF
V gene: TRBV3-1; clone size: many; J gene: TRBJ2-5; D gene: TRBD2; CDR3 DNA: TGTGCCAGCAGCCCCCCCCTCGGTGGAGCGGGGATACAAGAGACCCAGTACTTC; CDR3 protein: CASSPPLGGAGIQETQYF
V gene: TRBV28; clone size: many; J gene: TRBJ2-7; D gene: NA; CDR3 DNA: TGTGCCACCCAGGGGGGACTAGTCTCCTACGAGCAGTACTTC; CDR3 protein: CATQGGLVSYEQYF
V gene: TRBV7-9; clone size: many; J gene: TRBJ2-1; D gene: NA; CDR3 DNA: TGTGCCAGCAGTCTCAAGGGTAGCTCCTACAATGAGCAGTTCTTC; CDR3 protein: CASSLKGSSYNEQFF
V gene: TRBV12-3/TRBV12-4; clone size: many; J gene: TRBJ2-3; D gene: TRBD2; CDR3 DNA: TGTGCCAGCAGTTTCGGGGGGACTAGCACAGATACGCAGTATTTT; CDR3 protein: CASSFGGTSTDTQYF
V gene: TRBV6-1; clone size: NA; J gene: TRBJ1-1; D gene: NA; CDR3 DNA: TGTGCCAGCAGTGATCCGGGCCCCACTGAAGCTTTCTTT; CDR3 protein: CASSDPGPTEAFF
V gene: TRBV5-1; clone size: few; J gene: TRBJ1-2; D gene: TRBD1; CDR3 DNA: TGCGCCAGCAGCGGACAAACAGGGGGTAGTGCCTATGGCTACACCTTC; CDR3 protein: CASSGQTGGSAYGYTF
V gene: TRBV3-1; clone size: many; J gene: TRBJ1-2; D gene: NA; CDR3 DNA: TGTGCCAGCAGCCAAGTTCCAGGTGCTGAAGGCTACACCTTC; CDR3 protein: CASSQVPGAEGYTF
V gene: TRBV6-2/TRBV6-3; clone size: NA; J gene: TRBJ1-1; D gene: NA; CDR3 DNA: TGTGCCAGCAGTAAAGGCCAGATGAACACTGAAGCTTTCTTT; CDR3 protein: CASSKGQMNTEAFF
V gene: TRBV25-1; clone size: many; J gene: TRBJ2-1; D gene: TRBD2; CDR3 DNA: TGTGCCAGCAGTGAATACATCCTGAGGTCTAGCGGGGGAGGTAATGAGCAGTTCTTC; CDR3 protein: CASSEYILRSSGGGNEQFF
V gene: TRBV19; clone size: many; J gene: TRBJ1-5; D gene: NA; CDR3 DNA: TGTGCCAGTAGTCCTCCCCGACAGTATAATCAGCCCCAGCATTTT; CDR3 protein: CASSPPRQYNQPQHF
V gene: TRBV2; clone size: many; J gene: TRBJ2-5; D gene: NA; CDR3 DNA: TGTGCCAGCAGTGCCCAGAAAGGACAGTCAGAGACCCAGTACTTC; CDR3 protein: CASSAQKGQSETQYF
V gene: TRBV7-6; clone size: many; J gene: TRBJ1-1; D gene: NA; CDR3 DNA: TGTGCCAGCAGCTTGGGCCGGGGTCGGACTGAAGCTTTCTTT; CDR3 protein: CASSLGRGRTEAFF
V gene: TRBV11-2; clone size: many; J gene: TRBJ2-3; D gene: NA; CDR3 DNA: TGTGCCAGCAGCTTAGAAGGCACAGATACGCAGTATTTT; CDR3 protein: CASSLEGTDTQYF
V gene: TRBV10-2; clone size: few; J gene: TRBJ1-3; D gene: NA; CDR3 DNA: TGCGCCAGCAGTGAGCTTCAGGGGCGCTCTGGAAACACCATATATTTT; CDR3 protein: CASSELQGRSGNTIYF
V gene: TRBV2; clone size: many; J gene: TRBJ1-4; D gene: NA; CDR3 DNA: TGTGCCACCATCGGTGGGACACCAACTAATGAAAAACTGTTTTTT; CDR3 protein: CATIGGTPTNEKLFF
V gene: TRBV7-8; clone size: NA; J gene: TRBJ2-1; D gene: NA; CDR3 DNA: TGTGCCAGCAGCTTAGCAGGGGTGGAGTACAATGAGCAGTTCTTC; CDR3 protein: CASSLAGVEYNEQFF
V gene: TRBV7-2; clone size: many; J gene: TRBJ1-2; D gene: NA; CDR3 DNA: TGTGCCAGCAGCCCCGGGACACTAACCACCTATGGCTACACCTTC; CDR3 protein: CASSPGTLTTYGYTF
V gene: TRBV28; clone size: NA; J gene: TRBJ2-7; D gene: TRBD1; CDR3 DNA: TGTGCCAGCAGAAAACGGTTAATCGGACAGGGTTACGAGCAGTACTTC; CDR3 protein: CASRKRLIGQGYEQYF
V gene: TRBV7-9; clone size: many; J gene: TRBJ1-2; D gene: NA; CDR3 DNA: TGTGCCAGCAGCGGACACCGACTTGGCTACACCTTC; CDR3 protein: CASSGHRLGYTF
V gene: TRBV6-1; clone size: many; J gene: TRBJ1-6; D gene: TRBD1; CDR3 DNA: TGTGCCAGCAGCCAGGGGACAGGGAGCTCACCCCTCCACTTT; CDR3 protein: CASSQGTGSSPLHF
V gene: TRBV24-1; clone size: many; J gene: TRBJ2-1; D gene: TRBD2; CDR3 DNA: TGTGCCACCAGTGATTTGCGTAGCGGGGGCCGCTCCTACAATGAGCAGTTCTTC; CDR3 protein: CATSDLRSGGRSYNEQFF
V gene: TRBV3-1; clone size: many; J gene: TRBJ1-1; D gene: TRBD1; CDR3 DNA: TGTGCCAGCAGCCAAGATAAGGGGACAGTCGGGGAGGCTTTCTTT; CDR3 protein: CASSQDKGTVGEAFF
V gene: TRBV7-9; clone size: many; J gene: TRBJ1-1; D gene: NA; CDR3 DNA: TGTGCCAGCAGCTTAGGTCATGCCCTTGAAGCTTTCTTT; CDR3 protein: CASSLGHALEAFF
V gene: TRBV12-3/TRBV12-4; clone size: medium-sized; J gene: TRBJ1-2; D gene: NA; CDR3 DNA: TGTGCCAGCAGTTGGGGGGTTGGGGGCCGGGGACGGCCTTATGGCTACACCTTC; CDR3 protein: CASSWGVGGRGRPYGYTF
V gene: TRBV19; clone size: NA; J gene: TRBJ1-6; D gene: NA; CDR3 DNA: TGTGCCAGTAGCTTTAGTGGGGGGGACCATTCACCCCTCCACTTT; CDR3 protein: CASSFSGGDHSPLHF
V gene: TRBV27; clone size: many; J gene: TRBJ2-7; D gene: TRBD1; CDR3 DNA: TGTGCCAGCAGAGGACAGGGGGCTCATAACATCGAGCAGTACTTC; CDR3 protein: CASRGQGAHNIEQYF
V gene: TRBV10-3; clone size: few; J gene: TRBJ1-3; D gene: NA; CDR3 DNA: TGTGCCATCACCCCCCGACAGGAGGTGAGAGGAAACACCATATATTTT; CDR3 protein: CAITPRQEVRGNTIYF
V gene: TRBV6-5; clone size: many; J gene: TRBJ1-5; D gene: NA; CDR3 DNA: TGTGCCAGCAGTTACGGTTCCAATCAGCCCCAGCATTTT; CDR3 protein: CASSYGSNQPQHF
V gene: TRBV27; clone size: many; J gene: TRBJ2-5; D gene: NA; CDR3 DNA: TGTGCCAGCAGCCGGACATTACAAGAGACCCAGTACTTC; CDR3 protein: CASSRTLQETQYF
V gene: TRBV12-3/TRBV12-4; clone size: many; J gene: TRBJ2-1; D gene: NA; CDR3 DNA: TGTGCCAGCAGTCCTAGCCCCTTATTGGAGCAGTTCTTC; CDR3 protein: CASSPSPLLEQFF
V gene: TRBV24-1; clone size: few; J gene: TRBJ2-3; D gene: TRBD1; CDR3 DNA: TGTGCCACCAGCAAAACAGGGGGCGCCACAGATACGCAGTATTTT; CDR3 protein: CATSKTGGATDTQYF
V gene: TRBV11-2; clone size: many; J gene: TRBJ2-5; D gene: TRBD2; CDR3 DNA: TGTGCCAGCAGTCTAGCGGGGGCTCGGGGAGAGACCCAGTACTTC; CDR3 protein: CASSLAGARGETQYF
V gene: TRBV18; clone size: many; J gene: TRBJ2-1; D gene: NA; CDR3 DNA: TGTGCCAGCTCACCACAGGAGACAGGTGCCGAGCAGTTCTTC; CDR3 protein: CASSPQETGAEQFF